The clone carrying this TCR beta chain was counted ten times or more. Its target is not known. This entry comes from a study of T cell repertoires in cytomegalovirus infection. Overall study: Public TCR beta signatures provided an indication of both CMV infection and a matching HLA type.

General study points: Adding up the frequency of public TCR beta families identified people who carried CMV plus the relevant HLA.

MiXCR, run by TCRdb on the reads, gives a single entry per CDR3 protein. This repertoire shows some 200,000 distinct CDR3 sequences, roughly 9% found once; its top ten account for about 4.6%. This clonotype originated in a human donor in good health (CMV status not recorded). Some clones in this sample may be carry-over from other donors' samples. The sample consisted of PBMCs.

The CDR3 here is CASRGQGAQPQHF. In nucleotides, the CDR3 is TGTGCCAGCAGGGGACAGGGGGCTCAGCCCCAGCATTTT. The chain carries TRBV6-5 and TRBJ1-5, with 12 bases matching TRBD1. V gave up 6 bases and J gave up 6 bases; unmatched junction bases: 0. The germline gives CDR1 MNHEY, CDR2 SVGAGI. The CDR3 runs 13 residues.